The 17 T cell receptor beta chains below all came from one sample that was sequenced in a study of shared clonotypes between healthy human individuals (dated by TCRdb to the early 2020s). The library was prepared using the immunoSEQ multiplex PCR assay. Here the immuneACCESS table is served through TCRdb, limited to in-frame sequences with V and J called. Missing clones are a known gap in these copies; in checked studies unresolved V genes cover under half, and the rest lacks a known reason. The sample has roughly 76,000 clones on record, under 65% of them singletons. Together, the top ten hold over 50% of the sample. Sequenced input: memory CD8+ T cells sorted from blood. According to the study, the label for this sample's cell subset or site signals: CD45RO+ cells pooled with CCR7-negative TemRA cells. These receptors originate from a man aged 30 to 39 in good health.

This clone was seen just once. The chain links TRBV6-5 to TRBJ2-1; D gene uncertain. Per germline, CDR1 MNHEY and CDR2 SVGAGI. V dropped 6 bases and J dropped 8 bases, with 17 bases sitting between them. This CDR3 region has 14 residues. CDR3 DNA sequence: TGTGCCAGCAGCCCACACCCGGAGTTATATGAGCAGTTCTTC. It codes for CASSPHPELYEQFF.

This clone appeared a single time. V and J are TRBV19 and TRBJ2-1, with 7 positions matching TRBD1. CDR1 LNHDA and CDR2 SQIVND come from the germline V gene (reference sequence). Trimming cost V 5 bases and J 9 bases; bases outside gene matches: 10. CDR3 length equals 14 residues. The CDR3 DNA follows: TGTGCCAGTAGTGCCCGGGACAGAGCCGCTGAGCAGTTCTTC. Its protein product is CASSARDRAAEQFF.

This clone has more than one count but fewer than ten. This chain uses TRBV28 with TRBJ1-5; D gene uncertain. CDR1 and CDR2 from the germline V gene are MDHEN and SYDVKM. V lost 1 base, J lost 3 bases, and 4 bases lay in between. CDR3 length equals 13 residues. The CDR3 loop is CASSLSVNQPQHF. CDR3 DNA: TGTGCCAGCAGTTTATCGGTCAATCAGCCCCAGCATTTT.

The V and J genes are TRBV5-4 and TRBJ2-5, with TRBD2 matching 9 bases. The J segment lost 4 bases and the V segment lost 2 bases, leaving 15 bases of the junction unmatched. This CDR3 spans 18 amino acids. Germline assignment: CDR1 SGHNT and CDR2 YYREEE (reference sequence). CDR3 DNA sequence: TGTGCCAGCAGCTTAGGGACTAGCTTGGTCTTGGGGGCAGAGACCCAGTACTTC. It translates to CASSLGTSLVLGAETQYF.

This rearrangement joins TRBV28 to TRBJ2-5; TRBD2 agrees at 11 bases. Trimming at V came to 8 bases and at J to 6 bases, leaving 17 bases not matched to a gene. Germline CDR1 and CDR2: MDHEN and SYDVKM. The CDR3 runs 17 residues. The CDR3 here is CASCDPFSGRAIKTQYF. The CDR3 region has the DNA TGTGCCAGCTGCGACCCCTTTAGCGGGAGGGCCATAAAGACCCAGTACTTC.

The chain joins TRBV25-1 to TRBJ2-1; TRBD2 matches at 10 bases. The junction had 6 bases not matched to a gene; V was cut back by 1 base and J by 0 bases. This CDR3 has 18 residues. Per the germline V gene, CDR1 is MGHDK and CDR2 is SYGVNS. CDR3 sequence (DNA): TGTGCCAGCAGTGAATCCCTCGGACTAGCGGACTCCTACAATGAGCAGTTCTTC. Protein product: CASSESLGLADSYNEQFF.

This clone showed up just once. The rearrangement joins TRBV25-1 to TRBJ2-5; TRBD2 agrees at 8 bases. Germline V CDR1 and CDR2: MGHDK, SYGVNS. The length of the CDR3 is 16 residues. The V segment lost 5 bases and the J segment 5 bases; nucleotides outside the gene matches: 13. CDR3 nucleotide sequence: TGTGCCAGCAGTCCCAGCGGGAGTAACCTCGGCGAGACCCAGTACTTC. It translates to CASSPSGSNLGETQYF.

The chain has TRBV28 and TRBJ2-1, with unresolved D. Trimming took off 1 base at V and 10 bases at J, with 17 bases between the two ends. CDR1 is MDHEN and CDR2 is SYDVKM in the germline V gene. The CDR3 covers 15 residues. CDR3: CASSLSGSSLYEQFF. For the CDR3, the DNA is TGTGCCAGCAGTTTATCCGGTAGCAGCTTGTACGAGCAGTTCTTC.

Here the CDR3 reads CASSLDYRGHNYGYTF. CDR3 nucleotide sequence: TGTGCCAGCAGCTTAGACTATCGGGGACACAACTATGGCTACACCTTC. The chain combines TRBV11-2 with TRBJ1-2, with D possibly matching TRBD1 (6 bases). This CDR3 contains 16 residues. Germline lookup yields CDR1 SGHAT and CDR2 FQNNGV. Trimming took 0 bases from V and 2 from J, leaving 13 bases between them. Full variable domain (outside the CDR3, taken from reference TRBV11-2 and TRBJ1-2): EAGVAQSPRYKIIEKRQSVAFWCNPISGHATLYWYQQILGQGPKLLIQFQNNGVVDDSQLPKDRFSAERLKGVDSTLKIQPAKLEDSAVYLCASSLDYRGHNYGYTFGSGTRLTVV.

Written as DNA, the CDR3 is TGTGCCAGCAGTCCAGGGGGGGGAAGCAATCAGCCCCAGCATTTT. It encodes CASSPGGGSNQPQHF. The chain combines TRBV6-6 with TRBJ1-5, with 7 positions matching TRBD1. The CDR3 totals 15 residues. V dropped 5 bases and J dropped 1; count of bases not matched to a gene: 5. Germline CDR1 MNHNY, CDR2 SVGAGI (reference sequence).

The chain joins TRBV5-1 to TRBJ1-1, with D hard to call. Trimming cost V 1 base and J 5 bases, with 12 bases left between them. Germline V gene sequence: CDR1 SGHRS, CDR2 YFSETQ. The CDR3 covers 14 residues. CDR3 sequence reads: CASSLSSSGTEAFF. CDR3 in DNA: TGCGCCAGCAGCTTGTCGTCCTCAGGTACTGAAGCTTTCTTT.

For this clone: A read error is the likely source, as a far larger clone sits one nucleotide away. The same CDR3 arises from other DNA sequences in this sample as well. This chain joins TRBV5-1 and TRBJ2-6; TRBD1 might be the D (5 bases). The CDR3 has 13 residues. Germline values: CDR1 SGHRS, CDR2 YFSETQ. The CDR3 nucleotides are TGCGCCAGCAGCTTGGAGGACACGAACGTCCTGACTTTT. Translating it yields CASSLEDTNVLTF. The full variable domain, completed using reference TRBV5-1 and TRBJ2-6, is KAGVTQTPRYLIKTRGQQVTLSCSPISGHRSVSWYQQTPGQGLQFLFEYFSETQRNKGNFPGRFSGRQFSNSRSEMNVSTLELGDSALYLCASSLEDTNVLTFGAGSRLTVL.

CDR3 in amino acids: CASSGGTGGAGYTF. CDR3 bases: TGTGCCAGCAGTGGCGGGACAGGGGGCGCTGGCTACACCTTC. The rearrangement joins TRBV6-4 to TRBJ1-2, with 12 bases aligning to TRBD1. The CDR3 loop spans 14 amino acids. J gave up 7 bases and V 4 bases, and 4 bases lay outside the gene matches. Germline CDR1 and CDR2: MRHNA and SNTAGT.

V and J are TRBV6-4 and TRBJ2-7, with D perhaps TRBD1 or TRBD2 (8 bases each). The CDR3 sequence is 18 residues long. V shed 6 bases and J shed 0 bases, with 24 bases lying between them. Germline V gives CDR1 MRHNA, CDR2 SNTAGT. The CDR3 DNA follows: TGTGCCAGCAGGCGCAAAGACAGGGGTAGCGGGAACTCCTACGAGCAGTACTTC. Its protein is CASRRKDRGSGNSYEQYF.

With regard to this clone: This sequence may be a read error, since a much larger clone differs from it by one base. This sequence joins TRBV7-9 and TRBJ2-1; 13 nucleotides line up with TRBD2. V lost 6 bases to trimming and J lost 9 bases; unmatched junction nucleotides: 11. Germline lookup yields CDR1 SEHNR and CDR2 FQNEAQ (reference sequence). CDR3 length: 16 residues. The CDR3 coding sequence is TGTGCCAGCAGACCTTCTCGGACTAGCGGGGGCGGTGAGCAGTTCTTC. Amino acid sequence: CASRPSRTSGGGEQFF.

This clone came up a few times. The chain is built from TRBV29-1 and TRBJ1-1; D remains ambiguous. Trimming stripped 6 bases from V and 0 bases from J, with 17 bases between. In germline, CDR1 is SQVTM, CDR2 ANQGSEA. This CDR3 region has 15 residues. In DNA form, the CDR3 reads TGCAGCGTCCCTGCGACAAATAGCATGAACACTGAAGCTTTCTTT. Residues: CSVPATNSMNTEAFF.

The J gene is TRBJ2-5, the V gene TRBV7-6; possibly TRBD2 for D (6 bases). Trimming pared 4 bases from V and 5 bases from J, leaving 17 bases between. CDR1 and CDR2 from the germline V gene are SGHVS and FNYEAQ. The CDR3 sequence is 15 residues long. The CDR3 loop is CASSYRETGAETQYF. In DNA form, the CDR3 reads TGTGCCAGCAGCTATCGGGAGACGGGTGCGGAGACCCAGTACTTC. Full variable domain (rest looked up from reference TRBV7-6 and TRBJ2-5): GAGVSQSPRYKVTKRGQDVALRCDPISGHVSLYWYRQALGQGPEFLTYFNYEAQQDKSGLPNDRFSAERPEGSISTLTIQRTEQRDSAMYRCASSYRETGAETQYFGPGTRLLVL.